This T cell receptor beta chain was captured by sequencing in a study of shared clonotypes between healthy human individuals. Study details: Three plates each covered CD4 naive and memory; CD8 naive two, CD8 memory one.

Researchers partitioned CD4+ cells into CD45RA+ naive and CD45RA-negative memory subsets. The repertoire was sequenced with immunoSEQ multiplex PCR; TCRdb's copy has only in-frame clones and lacks some. The data show about 960,000 clones, around 80% seen once. Germline values: CDR1 SGHTA, CDR2 FQGNSA. The length of the CDR3 is 15 residues. Trimming removed 5 bases from V and 4 bases from J; junction bases left unmatched: 9. This clone turned up a few times. This clonotype was sampled from a man between 18 and 29 years old in good health. The chain couples TRBV7-2 to TRBJ2-3; 7 bases map to TRBD1. Sequences were obtained from memory CD4+ T cells sorted from blood. This sample's subset: CD45RA-negative fraction. CDR3 sequence (DNA): TGTGCCAGCAGCGACGGACAGGTCAGGTCAGATACGCAGTATTTT. It yields the protein CASSDGQVRSDTQYF.